What follows are 6 T cell receptor beta chains derived from one specimen sequenced in a study of blood T cell repertoires in COVID-19. Generated by immunoSEQ multiplex PCR, the TCRdb table keeps only in-frame clones and is missing some. Of roughly 120,000 clones listed, around 89% were seen once; the top ten hold roughly 4.4%. The material sequenced was peripheral blood. The source is a woman between 50 and 59 years old with acute or convalescent COVID-19.

This clone was counted between two and nine times. The chain joins TRBV6-2 or TRBV6-3 to TRBJ1-2, with a possible D match to TRBD1 (5 bases). Germline CDR1 MNHEY, CDR2 SVGEGT. V lost 6 bases to trimming and J lost 1 base, with 15 bases between them. The CDR3 covers 15 residues. In nucleotides, the CDR3 is TGTGCCAGCAGCTTAGGACACGGATTTAACTATGGCTACACCTTC. Translated, it gives CASSLGHGFNYGYTF.

The chain is built from TRBV18 and TRBJ2-7, with TRBD1 identical over 7 bases. CDR1 is KGHSH and CDR2 is LQKENI in the germline V gene. V lost 4 bases, J lost 3 bases, and 6 bases stayed unmatched. This CDR3 has 14 residues. The CDR3 sequence: CASSLGTEVYEQYF. In DNA, the CDR3 is TGTGCCAGCTCACTCGGGACAGAAGTCTACGAGCAGTACTTC.

This clone appeared a few times. The chain combines TRBV6-5 with TRBJ2-2; possibly TRBD1 for D (5 bases). V gave up 2 bases and J gave up 5 bases, with 9 bases separating them. In germline, CDR1 is MNHEY, CDR2 SVGAGI. This CDR3 region has 14 residues. DNA of the CDR3: TGTGCCAGCAGTTACGACAGTGGAACCGGGGAGCTGTTTTTT. It yields the protein CASSYDSGTGELFF.

Comments on this clone: This same CDR3 is encoded by further DNA sequences in the sample. The V gene is TRBV7-2, the J gene TRBJ2-7, with D perhaps TRBD2 (6 bases). The germline gives CDR1 SGHTA, CDR2 FQGNSA. Trimming removed 3 bases from V and 7 bases from J, with 7 bases in between. This CDR3 has 11 amino acids. The CDR3 nucleotides are TGTGCCAGCAGCTTTAGCGGAGAGCAGTACTTC. It encodes CASSFSGEQYF. The entire variable domain, with the rest obtained from reference TRBV7-2 and TRBJ2-7, is as follows: GAGVSQSPSNKVTEKGKDVELRCDPISGHTALYWYRQSLGQGLEFLIYFQGNSAPDKSGLPSDRFSAERTGGSVSTLTIQRTQQEDSAVYLCASSFSGEQYFGPGTRLTVT.

CDR3 sequence (DNA): TGTGCCAGCAGTCCTCAAGCGGGGCTCCAAGAGACCCAGTACTTC. This sequence encodes CASSPQAGLQETQYF. This chain connects TRBV2 to TRBJ2-5, with TRBD2 identical over 7 bases. Germline CDR1 SNHLY, CDR2 FYNNEI. J gave up 1 base and V 5 bases, and 7 bases lay outside the gene matches. CDR3 length equals 15 residues. The full variable domain, in which reference TRBV2 and TRBJ2-5 provide the parts outside the CDR3, is EPEVTQTPSHQVTQMGQEVILRCVPISNHLYFYWYRQILGQKVEFLVSFYNNEISEKSEIFDDQFSVERPDGSNFTLKIRSTKLEDSAMYFCASSPQAGLQETQYFGPGTRLLVL.

V gene TRBV6-5 combines with J gene TRBJ1-2, with a possible D match to TRBD1 (5 bases). The CDR3 extends over 16 amino acids. V was shortened by 4 bases and J by 5 bases, with 20 bases between the two germline ends. Germline V lookup: CDR1 MNHEY, CDR2 SVGAGI. The CDR3 sequence: CASSSLDLLGTYGYTF. The CDR3 nucleotides are TGTGCCAGCAGTTCCCTAGATCTTTTGGGGACTTATGGCTACACCTTC.